The 27 T cell receptor beta chains given below trace back to one sample, sequenced in a study of cytomegalovirus exposure and HLA in healthy donors. Both 60 Vbeta primers and 13 Jbeta primers went into the PCR. Repertoires were generated with immunoSEQ multiplex PCR, while TCRdb's copy carries only in-frame clones and drops some. The sample contains about 120,000 clones, around 74% of which appear only once. The sample consisted of PBMCs. These receptors were taken from a man between 60 and 70 years old in good health and CMV-seropositive.

The sample holds one count of this clone. The chain joins TRBV5-1 to TRBJ1-1; 9 bases line up with TRBD1. The V gene's germline CDR1 is SGHRS and CDR2 YFSETQ. The CDR3 is 15 residues long. The ends lost 2 bases at V and 1 base at J; junction bases unmatched: 3. The CDR3 nucleotides read TGCGCCAGCAGCTTCGACAGGGGGGGGAACACTGAAGCTTTCTTT. It translates to CASSFDRGGNTEAFF. The variable domain in full, with the rest retrieved from reference TRBV5-1 and TRBJ1-1, is KAGVTQTPRYLIKTRGQQVTLSCSPISGHRSVSWYQQTPGQGLQFLFEYFSETQRNKGNFPGRFSGRQFSNSRSEMNVSTLELGDSALYLCASSFDRGGNTEAFFGQGTRLTVV.

The chain joins TRBV5-4 to TRBJ2-3, with 13 nucleotides matching TRBD2. The CDR3 length is 18 residues. Germline V gene lookup returns CDR1 SGHNT and CDR2 YYREEE (reference sequence). Trimming removed 4 bases from V and 0 bases from J; junction bases left unmatched: 8. The CDR3 DNA sequence: TGTGCCAGCAGCGTCGAGGGGGGACTAGCGGGGAGCACAGATACGCAGTATTTT. Its translation: CASSVEGGLAGSTDTQYF.

Regarding this clone: Germline and junction disagree at one end, which may indicate a read error. CDR3 residues: CASRLDGPNTEAFF. The CDR3 bases are TGTGCCAGCAGGTTAGATGGCCCGAACACTGAAGCTTTCTTT. The chain joins TRBV11-2 to TRBJ1-1; unclear D gene. This CDR3 spans 14 amino acids. Germline V gene data show CDR1 as SGHAT and CDR2 as FQNNGV.

This chain joins TRBV19 and TRBJ2-6; D might be TRBD1 (6 bases). Per the germline V gene, CDR1 is LNHDA and CDR2 is SQIVND (reference sequence). The CDR3 has 17 amino acids. The ends were cut back, 4 bases at V and 0 bases at J, with 13 bases in the middle. Written as DNA, the CDR3 is TGTGCCAGTAGTAGGGGACACCATAACTCTGGGGCCAACGTCCTGACTTTC. It encodes CASSRGHHNSGANVLTF.

This sequence joins TRBV5-5 and TRBJ1-2, with a possible D match to TRBD1 (6 bases). The CDR3 is 13 amino acids. The germline V and J ends were trimmed by 1 base and 2 bases, with 6 bases remaining between them. Germline values: CDR1 SGHKS, CDR2 YYEKEE (reference sequence). CDR3 in amino acids: CASSLQGNYGYTF. Written as DNA, the CDR3 is TGTGCCAGCAGCTTGCAGGGGAACTATGGCTACACCTTC.

This clone was found once. This rearrangement joins TRBV5-1 to TRBJ2-7; TRBD2 might be the D (5 bases). The CDR3 sequence is 15 residues long. Germline assignment: CDR1 SGHRS and CDR2 YFSETQ. Trimming removed 1 base at V and 0 bases at J, with 11 bases between. CDR3 bases: TGCGCCAGCAGCTTGTTAGTCGGGGTCTCCTACGAGCAGTACTTC. Translated: CASSLLVGVSYEQYF.

The gene calls are TRBV7-5 and TRBJ2-2; TRBD1, as called in the table, went unchecked against the DNA. TRBV7-5 is flagged as a pseudogene. CDR3 length equals 17 residues. The CDR3 nucleotides read TGTGTCAGAAGCTTTAAGGGGCTGACATGGGTCACCGGGGAGCTGTTTTTT. Encoded protein: CVRSFKGLTWVTGELFF.

The V call is TRBV9, the J call TRBJ1-1, with D uncertain. Trimming cost V 0 bases and J 1 base, with 13 bases left between them. The CDR3 runs 16 residues. Germline V gives CDR1 SGDLS, CDR2 YYNGEE. This CDR3 reads CASSVAPMYRNTEAFF. The CDR3 region has the DNA TGTGCCAGCAGCGTAGCCCCTATGTACCGGAACACTGAAGCTTTCTTT.

This sequence joins TRBV4-1 and TRBJ2-7; perhaps TRBD2 as D (6 bases). Germline lookup yields CDR1 MGHRA and CDR2 YSYEKL. V was clipped by 0 bases and J by 9 bases, with 18 bases between them. The CDR3 runs to 15 residues. CDR3 sequence: CASSQDEGAGYGQYF. The CDR3 DNA reads TGCGCCAGCAGCCAAGATGAAGGGGCGGGATATGGGCAGTACTTC.

The chain carries TRBV19 and TRBJ1-4, with TRBD1 identical over 11 bases. V was clipped by 4 bases and J by 6 bases; unmatched bases: 4. This CDR3 region has 15 residues. The germline CDR1 and CDR2 sequences are LNHDA and SQIVND (reference sequence). The CDR3 here is CASSSPGQGDEKLFF. In DNA, the CDR3 is TGTGCCAGTAGTAGCCCGGGACAGGGGGATGAAAAACTGTTTTTT.

This clone has just a few counts. The gene calls are TRBV7-2 and TRBJ1-3; TRBD1 might be the D (6 bases). Germline CDR1 reads SGHTA; CDR2 reads FQGNSA. The CDR3 consists of 14 residues. V gave up 5 bases and J gave up 7 bases, with 15 bases separating them. This CDR3 is CASSLGQSLNTIYF. CDR3 DNA sequence: TGTGCCAGCAGCCTTGGACAGAGTTTGAACACCATATATTTT.

The chain is built from TRBV6-1 and TRBJ1-6; D not resolved. CDR3 length equals 14 residues. Germline CDR1 reads MNHNS; CDR2 reads SASEGT. Trimming left V 7 bases short and J 5 bases short, with 12 bases between. Here the CDR3 reads CASTVQTNNSPLHF. For the CDR3, the DNA is TGTGCCAGCACAGTACAAACCAATAATTCACCCCTCCACTTT.

This chain uses TRBV6-1 with TRBJ1-2, with no clear D. V was shortened by 0 bases and J by 4 bases, with 12 bases between the two germline ends. Germline V gene data show CDR1 as MNHNS and CDR2 as SASEGT. This CDR3 is built from 15 residues. The CDR3 sequence: CASSEALVGGYGYTF. The CDR3 bases are TGTGCCAGCAGTGAAGCATTGGTGGGAGGCTATGGCTACACCTTC.

The chain combines TRBV7-5 with TRBJ2-7; TRBD2 reflects the table's D call only, with no check against the DNA. TRBV7-5 constitutes a pseudogene. This CDR3 spans 16 amino acids. CDR3 protein: CARSPPVTLARREQYF. The DNA of the CDR3 is TGTGCCAGAAGCCCCCCCGTTACACTAGCGCGACGCGAGCAGTACTTC.

The chain's CDR3 is CAWSSTGQGKAFF. CDR3 DNA sequence: TGTGCCTGGAGTTCGACCGGACAGGGGAAAGCTTTCTTT. The chain employs TRBV30 and TRBJ1-1; TRBD1 matches at 9 bases. In germline, CDR1 is GTSNPN, CDR2 SVGIG (reference sequence). V was clipped by 2 bases and J by 9 bases; unmatched bases: 7. This CDR3 has 13 amino acids.

V usage is TRBV6-1 and J usage is TRBJ1-5; D not certain. This CDR3 is 13 amino acids long. Germline lookup yields CDR1 MNHNS and CDR2 SASEGT. V gave up 1 base and J gave up 7 bases, with 8 bases separating them. CDR3 in amino acids: CASSEEVVQPQHF. CDR3 nucleotides: TGTGCCAGCAGTGAAGAAGTAGTACAGCCCCAGCATTTT.

The gene calls are TRBV10-1 and TRBJ2-5; 7 bases fit TRBD1. CDR3 length: 15 amino acids. CDR1 WNHNN and CDR2 SYGVQD come from the germline V gene (reference sequence). Trimming took 4 bases from V and 2 from J; bases not matched to a gene: 7. CDR3 region: CASSGNRGRQETQYF. The CDR3 DNA reads as TGCGCCAGCAGTGGGAACAGGGGCCGGCAAGAGACCCAGTACTTC.

This chain uses TRBV5-8 with TRBJ2-7; TRBD1 is a possible D gene (6 bases). Per germline, CDR1 SGHTS and CDR2 YDEGEE. Trimming took 0 bases from V and 1 from J, leaving 8 bases between them. This CDR3 has 14 amino acids. As DNA, the CDR3 is TGTGCCAGCAGCTTGGTCGGACAGTCCTACGAGCAGTACTTC. Encoded protein: CASSLVGQSYEQYF.

The chain joins TRBV7-2 to TRBJ2-3; 9 bases match TRBD2. The CDR3 spans 17 residues. With V trimmed by 6 bases and J by 4 bases, 14 bases remained unmatched. From germline, CDR1 is SGHTA and CDR2 FQGNSA. DNA of the CDR3: TGTGCCAGCAGGCTAGCGACTCGCGGGGGGGCTGCAGATACGCAGTATTTT. Its translation: CASRLATRGGAADTQYF.

The chain recombines TRBV18 with TRBJ1-1; 12 bases match TRBD1. Germline CDR1 is KGHSH and CDR2 is LQKENI. The CDR3 runs 15 residues. V gave up 10 bases and J gave up 6 bases; unmatched junction bases: 12. CDR3 residues: CATTGQGAPNSEAFF. The CDR3 DNA reads as TGTGCCACTACGGGACAGGGGGCCCCAAACTCTGAAGCTTTCTTT.

The chain employs TRBV2 and TRBJ2-7; perhaps TRBD1 as D (6 bases). This CDR3 spans 15 amino acids. Germline V CDR1 and CDR2: SNHLY, FYNNEI. V was pared by 6 bases and J by 3 bases, with 18 bases between. CDR3 nucleotide sequence: TGTGCCAGCAGAGAAACAGGGATGCATGTCTACGAGCAGTACTTC. Its protein product is CASRETGMHVYEQYF.

The genes are TRBV4-2 and TRBJ2-4, with 8 bases aligning to TRBD1. The CDR3 is made up of 16 amino acids. Looked up from germline, CDR1 is LGHNA and CDR2 is YNFKEQ. Unmatched junction bases numbered 9, after V lost 0 bases and J lost 8 bases. Here the CDR3 reads CASSQDGQGARDIQYF. Here the CDR3 DNA reads TGTGCCAGCAGCCAAGATGGGCAGGGGGCGCGAGACATTCAGTACTTC.

This clone was seen a few times. The CDR3 sequence: CASSPRTASNSPLHF. Written as DNA, the CDR3 is TGTGCCAGTAGCCCCAGGACAGCCTCTAATTCACCCCTCCACTTT. The genes are TRBV19 and TRBJ1-6, with D perhaps TRBD1 (6 bases). V shed 6 bases and J shed 6 bases, with 15 bases lying between them. The CDR3 consists of 15 residues. In germline, CDR1 is LNHDA, CDR2 SQIVND (reference sequence).

This chain connects TRBV10-3 to TRBJ1-2, with 7 bases identical to TRBD1. Germline CDR1 ENHRY, CDR2 SYGVKD. The junction had 9 bases not matched to a gene; V was cut back by 6 bases and J by 5 bases. This CDR3 is built from 14 residues. The CDR3 DNA follows: TGTGCCATCAGACACCCGGGACAGACTTATGGCTACACCTTC. Protein: CAIRHPGQTYGYTF.

The chain carries TRBV7-2 and TRBJ2-5; D may be TRBD1 (5 bases). Germline CDR1 reads SGHTA; CDR2 reads FQGNSA. V was pared by 0 bases and J by 4 bases, with 9 bases between. The CDR3 has 14 residues. CDR3 in DNA: TGTGCCAGCAGCTTAGCTCTTCAGGGAGAGACCCAGTACTTC. Translated, it gives CASSLALQGETQYF.

V gene TRBV5-1 combines with J gene TRBJ1-2; no reliable D call. Germline-derived CDR1 and CDR2 are SGHRS and YFSETQ. This CDR3 comprises 14 residues. V was clipped by 0 bases and J by 1 base, with 7 bases between them. CDR3 DNA sequence: TGCGCCAGCAGCTTGGGAGGGATTAACTATGGCTACACCTTC. It yields the protein CASSLGGINYGYTF.

The gene calls are TRBV6-1 and TRBJ1-3; D is uncertain. CDR1 and CDR2 from the germline V gene are MNHNS and SASEGT. Trimming pared 8 bases from V and 4 bases from J, leaving 6 bases between. The CDR3 loop spans 11 amino acids. The CDR3 bases are TGTGCCAGCTTCGGGGGAAACACCATATATTTT. Translation: CASFGGNTIYF.